This T cell receptor (beta chain) was recorded in a study of vaccination effects on CD4 cells after COVID-19. There are 17 residues in the CDR3. This clone was seen a few times. What it binds is unknown. Within the ViraFEST assay, antigen-specific CD4+ T cells underwent expansion with viral peptide pools prior to sequencing. Once cultured for more than nine days, the cells underwent separation to obtain CD4+ T cells. Participants completed two doses of the BNT162b2 or mRNA-1273 vaccine. Over 1.5 million PBMC per well were cultured with 10 IU/ml IL-2 and 7.5 to 10 ug/ml peptides. Data came from immunoSEQ multiplex PCR; TCRdb stores just in-frame clones and leaves some out. The repertoire holds about 20,000 clones, with 65% to 80% as singletons.

The starting material was CD4+ T cells from PBMCs cultured with HCoV-NL63 spike peptides, obtained after COVID-19 vaccination. V usage is TRBV12-2 and J usage is TRBJ2-1; the table assigns TRBD2, which was not confirmed against the DNA. TRBV12-2 is annotated as a pseudogene. This sequence originates from a human donor who received a COVID-19 vaccine. This CDR3 reads CASRLASIPSGSNEQFF. The CDR3 DNA follows: TGTGCAAGTCGCTTAGCGAGTATCCCTAGCGGGAGCAATGAGCAGTTCTTC.